One and the same sample provided the 22 T cell receptor beta chains below, sequenced in a study of T cell responses to AZD1222 COVID-19 vaccine. Generated by immunoSEQ multiplex PCR, the TCRdb table keeps only in-frame clones and is missing some. The table has roughly 30,000 clones, approximately 78% seen once; the top ten hold around 4.5%. The sample consisted of peripheral blood, taken 28 days after the second AZD1222 dose. The receptors stem from an adult who received the AZD1222 COVID-19 vaccine.

The V and J genes are TRBV7-9 and TRBJ2-1, with D unresolved. From germline, CDR1 is SEHNR and CDR2 FQNEAQ (reference sequence). V lost 1 base, J lost 10 bases, and 5 bases lay in between. CDR3 length equals 11 residues. The CDR3 DNA follows: TGTGCCAGCAGCTTAGAACCCGAGCAGTTCTTC. Translated: CASSLEPEQFF.

This sequence joins TRBV5-1 and TRBJ1-2, with a tentative D call TRBD1 (6 bases). Germline assignment: CDR1 SGHRS and CDR2 YFSETQ. V was clipped by 2 bases and J by 5 bases, with 13 bases between them. The CDR3 consists of 14 residues. The CDR3: CASSFNTGLYGYTF. As DNA, the CDR3 is TGCGCCAGCAGCTTCAACACAGGGTTATATGGCTACACCTTC. Drawing the rest from reference TRBV5-1 and TRBJ1-2, the complete variable domain is KAGVTQTPRYLIKTRGQQVTLSCSPISGHRSVSWYQQTPGQGLQFLFEYFSETQRNKGNFPGRFSGRQFSNSRSEMNVSTLELGDSALYLCASSFNTGLYGYTFGSGTRLTVV.

This clone has more than one count but fewer than ten. The chain has TRBV7-2 and TRBJ2-1, with 7 bases fitting TRBD2. Per the germline V gene, CDR1 is SGHTA and CDR2 is FQGNSA. V lost 2 bases and J lost 6; bases outside the gene matches: 13. This CDR3 region has 17 residues. The DNA of the CDR3 is TGTGCCAGCAGCTTAAGCCGGACTAGAATATTGGGCAATGAGCAGTTCTTC. This encodes CASSLSRTRILGNEQFF.

This chain joins TRBV7-8 and TRBJ2-7, with D perhaps given as TRBD1 or TRBD2 (6 bases each). Deletions cut 2 bases from V and 2 bases from J, with 13 bases between. CDR1 SGHVS and CDR2 FQNEAQ come from the germline V gene. The CDR3 covers 15 residues. The DNA of the CDR3 is TGTGCCAGCAGCTTAATGGGGGGCATTGCCTACGAGCAGTACGTC. Protein sequence: CASSLMGGIAYEQYV.

The V call is TRBV4-1, the J call TRBJ1-1; D remains ambiguous. Germline V gene data show CDR1 as MGHRA and CDR2 as YSYEKL. This CDR3 contains 14 residues. Trimming removed 0 bases from V and 3 bases from J, with 8 bases in between. CDR3 region: CASSQERIDTEAFF. The CDR3 region has the DNA TGCGCCAGCAGCCAAGAGCGGATAGACACTGAAGCTTTCTTT.

This clone was seen more than once but under ten times. The chain has TRBV12-3 or TRBV12-4 and TRBJ1-4; the D is unclear. CDR3 length: 12 amino acids. V dropped 3 bases and J dropped 10 bases, with 9 bases sitting between them. This chain's CDR3 is CASSFGSVKLFF. The DNA of the CDR3 is TGTGCCAGCAGTTTTGGCTCAGTAAAACTGTTTTTT.

The V gene is TRBV6-5, the J gene TRBJ2-5; 10 bases are shared with TRBD2. The J segment lost 3 bases and the V segment lost 5 bases, leaving 6 bases of the junction unmatched. CDR3 length equals 15 residues. Germline V gene lookup returns CDR1 MNHEY and CDR2 SVGAGI. CDR3 sequence (DNA): TGTGCCAGCAGTCCCCCGAGCGGGGGGGAAGAGACCCAGTACTTC. It is translated as CASSPPSGGEETQYF.

This chain uses TRBV13 with TRBJ2-2, with D perhaps TRBD2 (5 bases). In germline, CDR1 is PRHDT, CDR2 FYEKMQ (reference sequence). V was pared by 5 bases and J by 8 bases, with 9 bases between. The CDR3 length is 12 residues. CDR3 coding DNA: TGTGCCAGCAGCCCGAGGGAGGGGGAGCTGTTTTTT. Amino acid sequence: CASSPREGELFF.

This chain joins TRBV19 and TRBJ1-1; D ambiguous. V gave up 6 bases and J gave up 5 bases, with 19 bases separating them. Per germline, CDR1 LNHDA and CDR2 SQIVND (reference sequence). The CDR3 totals 15 residues. The CDR3 reads CASRSNDAGRTEAFF. DNA of the CDR3: TGTGCCAGTAGATCAAACGACGCCGGGCGAACTGAAGCTTTCTTT.

In DNA form, the CDR3 reads TGTGCCAGCCGGCTCGGACAGACAGGCAATCAGCCCCAGCATTTT. Protein: CASRLGQTGNQPQHF. V gene TRBV2 combines with J gene TRBJ1-5, with D tentatively TRBD1 (6 bases). The CDR3 totals 15 residues. V was cut by 8 bases and J by 2 bases, with 16 bases left in between. The germline gives CDR1 SNHLY, CDR2 FYNNEI. Drawing the rest from reference TRBV2 and TRBJ1-5, the complete variable domain is EPEVTQTPSHQVTQMGQEVILRCVPISNHLYFYWYRQILGQKVEFLVSFYNNEISEKSEIFDDQFSVERPDGSNFTLKIRSTKLEDSAMYFCASRLGQTGNQPQHFGDGTRLSIL.

This chain joins TRBV19 and TRBJ2-3, with TRBD2 matching over 9 bases. Germline lookup yields CDR1 LNHDA and CDR2 SQIVND (reference sequence). J gave up 4 bases and V 6 bases, and 14 bases lay outside the gene matches. The CDR3 length is 17 residues. The CDR3 nucleotides are TGTGCCAGTAGCCGAGGGGGCCTAGCGGGGCGCGCAGATACGCAGTATTTT. As protein: CASSRGGLAGRADTQYF.

This chain connects TRBV6-5 to TRBJ2-2; no definite D call. CDR1 and CDR2 from the germline V gene are MNHEY and SVGAGI. V lost 6 bases, J lost 2 bases, and 4 bases lay in between. CDR3 length: 12 residues. CDR3: CASSRNTGELFF. The CDR3 DNA reads TGTGCCAGCAGCAGAAACACCGGGGAGCTGTTTTTT.

This chain links TRBV7-6 with TRBJ1-4; unclear D gene. Germline CDR1 SGHVS, CDR2 FNYEAQ. The CDR3 is 15 amino acids. Trimming pared 0 bases from V and 8 bases from J, leaving 13 bases between. The CDR3 sequence is CASSLAGGKGEKLFF. The DNA for the CDR3 is TGTGCCAGCAGCTTAGCCGGAGGGAAGGGAGAAAAACTGTTTTTT. The whole variable domain, remainder taken from reference TRBV7-6 and TRBJ1-4, is GAGVSQSPRYKVTKRGQDVALRCDPISGHVSLYWYRQALGQGPEFLTYFNYEAQQDKSGLPNDRFSAERPEGSISTLTIQRTEQRDSAMYRCASSLAGGKGEKLFFGSGTQLSVL.

V gene TRBV9 combines with J gene TRBJ2-7; 7 nucleotides line up with TRBD1. Trimming removed 4 bases from V and 2 bases from J; junction bases left unmatched: 6. Germline V gene lookup returns CDR1 SGDLS and CDR2 YYNGEE. The CDR3 runs to 14 residues. The CDR3 is CASSPGQETYEQYV. The CDR3 DNA is TGTGCCAGCAGCCCAGGACAGGAGACCTACGAGCAGTACGTC.

This clone was found a few times. V gene TRBV29-1 combines with J gene TRBJ1-1; 8 bases are a match to TRBD1. The V and J ends lost 2 bases and 6 bases, in that order; junction bases with no gene match: 8. Germline loops: CDR1 SQVTM, CDR2 ANQGSEA. The CDR3 runs to 14 residues. In nucleotides, the CDR3 is TGCAGCGTTGAACCCACTGACAGGGGTCCTGAAGCTTTCTTT. Its protein product is CSVEPTDRGPEAFF. Drawing the rest from reference TRBV29-1 and TRBJ1-1, the complete variable domain is SAVISQKPSRDICQRGTSLTIQCQVDSQVTMMFWYRQQPGQSLTLIATANQGSEATYESGFVIDKFPISRPNLTFSTLTVSNMSPEDSSIYLCSVEPTDRGPEAFFGQGTRLTVV.

The chain recombines TRBV19 with TRBJ2-5, with 8 bases matching TRBD2. Germline V gene data show CDR1 as LNHDA and CDR2 as SQIVND (reference sequence). This CDR3 is 16 amino acids long. The J segment lost 4 bases and the V segment lost 2 bases, leaving 9 bases of the junction unmatched. This chain's CDR3 is CASSIPSGSLGETQYF. The CDR3 DNA sequence: TGTGCCAGTAGTATACCAAGCGGGAGCTTAGGAGAGACCCAGTACTTC.

The genes are TRBV7-2 and TRBJ1-3; 9 nucleotides match TRBD1. Germline V gene data show CDR1 as SGHTA and CDR2 as FQGNSA. The J segment lost 4 bases and the V segment lost 3 bases, leaving 7 bases of the junction unmatched. The CDR3 extends over 16 amino acids. Here the CDR3 reads CASSFSGTGMGNTIYF. Written as DNA, the CDR3 is TGTGCCAGCAGCTTTTCCGGGACAGGGATGGGAAACACCATATATTTT.

This clone has more than one count but fewer than ten. This chain joins TRBV5-4 and TRBJ2-3, with a weak D call TRBD2 (5 bases). CDR1 is SGHNT, CDR2 YYREEE, per germline (reference sequence). The germline V and J ends were trimmed by 3 bases and 6 bases, with 26 bases remaining between them. The CDR3 is made up of 18 amino acids. The CDR3 nucleotides are TGTGCCAGCAGCTCAACTAAGACCCGGACCCTCAGAGGGGATACGCAGTATTTT. It specifies CASSSTKTRTLRGDTQYF.

V gene TRBV20-1 combines with J gene TRBJ1-1; a possible D gene is TRBD1 (5 bases). Germline values: CDR1 DFQATT, CDR2 SNEGSKA (reference sequence). The V end was cut by 3 bases, the J end by 10 bases, with 9 bases between. The CDR3 has 10 amino acids. The CDR3 protein is CSARSRGAFF. For the CDR3, the DNA is TGCAGTGCTAGGAGTAGGGGAGCTTTCTTT.

This sequence joins TRBV19 and TRBJ2-3; D is unclear. Germline CDR1 LNHDA, CDR2 SQIVND (reference sequence). The CDR3 has 15 residues. V was pared by 1 base and J by 6 bases, with 14 bases between. CDR3 in DNA: TGTGCCAGTAGTATAGCCCGCCCCCCAGATGATACGCAGTATTTT. Residues: CASSIARPPDDTQYF.

This clone was counted between two and nine times. V is TRBV11-2 and J is TRBJ1-6; D is ambiguous. Looked up from germline, CDR1 is SGHAT and CDR2 is FQNNGV. Between the trimmed V and J ends, which lost 5 bases and 0 bases, there was a span of 5 bases. CDR3 size: 14 residues. The CDR3 coding sequence is TGTGCCAGCAGCCCTAGCTCCTATAATTCACCCCTCCACTTT. Amino acids: CASSPSSYNSPLHF.

The V call is TRBV6-2 or TRBV6-3, the J call TRBJ1-1; D remains ambiguous. This CDR3 contains 13 residues. The germline CDR1 and CDR2 sequences are MNHEY and SVGEGT. Between the trimmed V and J ends, which lost 2 bases and 3 bases, there was a span of 7 bases. The CDR3 sequence is CASSYRAHTEAFF. CDR3 nucleotide sequence: TGTGCCAGCAGTTACAGGGCGCACACTGAAGCTTTCTTT.